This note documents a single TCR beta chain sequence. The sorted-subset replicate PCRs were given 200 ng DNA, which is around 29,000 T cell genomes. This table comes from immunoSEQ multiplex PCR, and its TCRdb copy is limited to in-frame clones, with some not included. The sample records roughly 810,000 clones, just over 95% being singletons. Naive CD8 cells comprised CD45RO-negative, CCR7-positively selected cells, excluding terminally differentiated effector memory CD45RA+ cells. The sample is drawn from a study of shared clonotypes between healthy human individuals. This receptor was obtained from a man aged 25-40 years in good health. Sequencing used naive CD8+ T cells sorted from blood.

The CDR3 reads CASSEWTSSYEQYF. The CDR3 DNA sequence: TGTGCCAGCTCGGAATGGACAAGCTCCTACGAGCAGTACTTC. The chain combines TRBV6-1 with TRBJ2-7, with a possible D match to TRBD1 (5 bases). There are 14 residues in the CDR3. V lost 8 bases and J 0 bases, leaving 14 bases between the germline ends. From germline, CDR1 is MNHNS and CDR2 SASEGT.